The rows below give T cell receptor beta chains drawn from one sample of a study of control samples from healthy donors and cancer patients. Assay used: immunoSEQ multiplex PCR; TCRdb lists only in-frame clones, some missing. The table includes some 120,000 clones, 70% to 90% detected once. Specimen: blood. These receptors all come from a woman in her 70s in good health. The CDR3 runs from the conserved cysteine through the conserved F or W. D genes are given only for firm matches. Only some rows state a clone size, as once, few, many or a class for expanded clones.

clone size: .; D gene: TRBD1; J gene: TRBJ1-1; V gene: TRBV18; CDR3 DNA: TGTGCCAGCTCACGGACAGGGGACACTGAAGCTTTCTTT; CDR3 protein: CASSRTGDTEAFF
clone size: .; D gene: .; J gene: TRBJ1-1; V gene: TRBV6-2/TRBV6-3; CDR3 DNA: TGTGCCAGCAGCCTTAGCACTGAAGCTTTCTTT; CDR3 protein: CASSLSTEAFF
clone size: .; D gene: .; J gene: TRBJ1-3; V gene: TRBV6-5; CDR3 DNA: TGTGCCAGCAGCCAGACAGGATTCGGAAACACCATATATTTT; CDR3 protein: CASSQTGFGNTIYF
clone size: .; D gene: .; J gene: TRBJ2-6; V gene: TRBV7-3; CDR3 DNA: TGTGCCAGCAGCTTAATGGGATCTGGGGCCAACGTCCTGACTTTC; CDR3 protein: CASSLMGSGANVLTF
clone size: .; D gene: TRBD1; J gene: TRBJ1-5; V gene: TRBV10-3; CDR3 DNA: TGTGCCATCAGTGTGACAGGGGGTATCGGACGGAGCAATCAGCCCCAGCATTTT; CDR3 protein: CAISVTGGIGRSNQPQHF
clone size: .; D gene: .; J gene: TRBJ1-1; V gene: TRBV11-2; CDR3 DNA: TGTGCCAGCAGCCTCCCCTCAGGTGAGGATGAAGCTTTCTTT; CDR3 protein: CASSLPSGEDEAFF
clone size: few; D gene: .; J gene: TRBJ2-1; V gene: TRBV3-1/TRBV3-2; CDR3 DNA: TGTGCCAGCAGCGATCAGGGTTTCGCCTACAATGAGCAGTTCTTC; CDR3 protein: CASSDQGFAYNEQFF
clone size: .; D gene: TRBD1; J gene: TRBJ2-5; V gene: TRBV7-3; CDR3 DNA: TGTGCCAGCAGCCTGACAGGGGCGGGGGAGACCCAGTACTTC; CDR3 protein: CASSLTGAGETQYF
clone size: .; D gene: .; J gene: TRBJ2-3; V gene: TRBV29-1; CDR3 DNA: TGCAGCGTGATACAGGGTAGCGATACGCAGTATTTT; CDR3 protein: CSVIQGSDTQYF
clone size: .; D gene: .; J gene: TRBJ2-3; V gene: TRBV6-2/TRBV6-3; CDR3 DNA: TGTGCCAGCAGTTTCAGCGGAGATACGCAGTATTTT; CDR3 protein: CASSFSGDTQYF
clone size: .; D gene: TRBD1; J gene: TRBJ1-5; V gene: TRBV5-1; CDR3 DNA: TGCGCCAGCAGCTTGGCAGGGGGCCATCAGCCCCAGCATTTT; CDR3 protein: CASSLAGGHQPQHF
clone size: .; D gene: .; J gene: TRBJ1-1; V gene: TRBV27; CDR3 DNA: TGTGCCAGCAGTCAGCCCGGGAAGGGACTCACTGAAGCTTTCTTT; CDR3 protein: CASSQPGKGLTEAFF
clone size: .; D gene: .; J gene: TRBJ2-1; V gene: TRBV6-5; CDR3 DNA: TGTGCCAGCAGCGTGGACAGTTACAATGAGCAGTTCTTC; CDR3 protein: CASSVDSYNEQFF
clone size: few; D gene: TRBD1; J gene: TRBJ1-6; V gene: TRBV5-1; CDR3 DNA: TGCGCCAGCAGCCCTGGACAGGGGGCGACCTATAATTCACCCCTCCACTTT; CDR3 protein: CASSPGQGATYNSPLHF
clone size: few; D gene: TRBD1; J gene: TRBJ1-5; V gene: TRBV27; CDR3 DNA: TGTGCCAGCAGTTTTACAGGGGCTAGGGGCAATCAGCCCCAGCATTTT; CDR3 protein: CASSFTGARGNQPQHF
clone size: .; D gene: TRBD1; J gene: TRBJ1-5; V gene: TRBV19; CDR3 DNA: TGTGCCAGTAGTATAGCAGACAGGGAATTTCAGCCCCAGCATTTT; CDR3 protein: CASSIADREFQPQHF
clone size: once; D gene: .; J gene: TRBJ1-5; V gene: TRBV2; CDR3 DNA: TGTGCCAGCAGTGAAGGGTATAGCAATCAGCCCCAGCATTTT; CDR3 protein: CASSEGYSNQPQHF
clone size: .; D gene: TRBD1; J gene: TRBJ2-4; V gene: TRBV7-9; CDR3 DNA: TGTGCCAGCAGCCTAAGCTGGGACAGACTCAAAAACATTCAGTACTTC; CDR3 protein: CASSLSWDRLKNIQYF
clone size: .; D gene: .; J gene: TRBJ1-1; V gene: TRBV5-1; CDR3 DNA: TGCGCCAGCAGCTTGGGGCAGGCGGTCACTGAAGCTTTCTTT; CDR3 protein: CASSLGQAVTEAFF
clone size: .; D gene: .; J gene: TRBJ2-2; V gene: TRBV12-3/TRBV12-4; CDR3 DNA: TGTGCCAGCAGTTTAGTGATGACCGGGGAGCTGTTTTTT; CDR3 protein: CASSLVMTGELFF
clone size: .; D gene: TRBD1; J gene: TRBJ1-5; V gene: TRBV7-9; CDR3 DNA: TGTGCCAGCAGCCGGGGACAGGGGAATCAGCCCCAGCATTTT; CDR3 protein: CASSRGQGNQPQHF
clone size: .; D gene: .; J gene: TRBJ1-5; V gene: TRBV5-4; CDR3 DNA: TGTGCCAGCAGCTTGTGGGGAGATAGCAATCAGCCCCAGCATTTT; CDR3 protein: CASSLWGDSNQPQHF
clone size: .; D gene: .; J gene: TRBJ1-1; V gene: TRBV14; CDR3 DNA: TGTGCCAGCAGCCAAGCGAGGGCGAACACTGAAGCTTTCTTT; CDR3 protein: CASSQARANTEAFF
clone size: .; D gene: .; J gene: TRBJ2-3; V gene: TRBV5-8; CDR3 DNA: TGTGCCAGCAGCTTTGGCGGCACAGATACGCAGTATTTT; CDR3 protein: CASSFGGTDTQYF
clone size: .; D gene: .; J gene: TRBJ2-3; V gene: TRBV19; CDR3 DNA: TGTGCCAGTGGGGCAGGGGGGCCAGATACGCAGTATTTT; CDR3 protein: CASGAGGPDTQYF
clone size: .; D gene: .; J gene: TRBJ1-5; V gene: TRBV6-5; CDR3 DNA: TGTGCCAGCAGCCGGGATAGCAATCAGCCCCAGCATTTT; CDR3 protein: CASSRDSNQPQHF
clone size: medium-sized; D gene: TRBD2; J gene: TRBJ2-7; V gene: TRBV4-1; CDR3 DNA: TGCGCCAGCAGCCCCCCGGGAGGGGCAGCCTACGAGCAGTACTTC; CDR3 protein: CASSPPGGAAYEQYF
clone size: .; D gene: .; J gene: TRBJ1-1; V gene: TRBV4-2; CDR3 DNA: TGTGCCAGCAGCCAAGAACAGGCCGGGACTGAAGCTTTCTTT; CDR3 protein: CASSQEQAGTEAFF
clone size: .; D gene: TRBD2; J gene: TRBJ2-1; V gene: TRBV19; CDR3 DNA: TGTGCCAGTAGTATAGTTGGCGGGGGGCCCAACAATGAGCAGTTCTTC; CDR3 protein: CASSIVGGGPNNEQFF
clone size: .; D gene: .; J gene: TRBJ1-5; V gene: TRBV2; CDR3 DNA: TGTGCCAGCAGTGAGGGCGGGCCAACTGCCAATCAGCCCCAGCATTTT; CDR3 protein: CASSEGGPTANQPQHF
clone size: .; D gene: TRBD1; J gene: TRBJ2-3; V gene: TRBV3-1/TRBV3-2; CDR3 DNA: TGTGCCAGCAGCCCACTTGGACAGGGTAACACAGATACGCAGTATTTT; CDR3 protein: CASSPLGQGNTDTQYF
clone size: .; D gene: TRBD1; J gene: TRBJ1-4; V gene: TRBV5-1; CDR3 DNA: TGCGCCAGCAGCTCTGGCGGACAGGGAGGGGAAAAACTGTTTTTT; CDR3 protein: CASSSGGQGGEKLFF
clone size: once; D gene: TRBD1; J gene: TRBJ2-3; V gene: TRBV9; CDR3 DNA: TGTGCCAGCAGCGTAGCTCCGACAGGGAAGGGCGCAGATACGCAGTATTTT; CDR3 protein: CASSVAPTGKGADTQYF
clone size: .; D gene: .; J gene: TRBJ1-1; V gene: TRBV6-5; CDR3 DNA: TGTGCCAGCAGCCCCGGAAGAGGGTCGAACACTGAAGCTTTCTTT; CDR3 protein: CASSPGRGSNTEAFF
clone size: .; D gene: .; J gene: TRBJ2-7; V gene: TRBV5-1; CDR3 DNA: TGCGCCAGCAGCCCCCGAGGGGGAGACTACGAGCAGTACTTC; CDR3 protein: CASSPRGGDYEQYF
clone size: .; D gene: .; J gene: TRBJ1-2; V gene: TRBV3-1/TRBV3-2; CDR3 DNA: TGTGCCAGCAGCCAAGCCGGGGGGGAGCCCTATGGCTACACCTTC; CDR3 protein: CASSQAGGEPYGYTF
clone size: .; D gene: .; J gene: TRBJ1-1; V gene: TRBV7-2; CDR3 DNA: TGTGCCAGCAGCTTTCAGACAGTGAACACTGAAGCTTTCTTT; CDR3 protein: CASSFQTVNTEAFF
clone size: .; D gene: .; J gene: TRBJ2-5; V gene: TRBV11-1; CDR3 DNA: TGTGCCAGCAGCTTACCTGGGGCCCCATACCAAGAGACCCAGTACTTC; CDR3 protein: CASSLPGAPYQETQYF
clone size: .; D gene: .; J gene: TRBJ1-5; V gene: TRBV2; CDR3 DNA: TGTGCCAGCAGTGACAATAATCAGCCCCAGCATTTT; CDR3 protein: CASSDNNQPQHF
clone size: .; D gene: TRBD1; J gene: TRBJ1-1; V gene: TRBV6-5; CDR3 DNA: TGTGCCAGCAAGGGGGCAGGGGGCTCTGAAGCTTTCTTT; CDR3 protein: CASKGAGGSEAFF
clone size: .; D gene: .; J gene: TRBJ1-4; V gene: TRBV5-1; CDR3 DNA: TGCGCCAGCAGCTCAGGATGGAAAGGCGAAAAACTGTTTTTT; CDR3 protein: CASSSGWKGEKLFF
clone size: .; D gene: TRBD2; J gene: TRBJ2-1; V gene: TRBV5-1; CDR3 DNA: TGCGCCAGCAGCTTAGCGGGGGGGCTATCCTACAATGAGCAGTTCTTC; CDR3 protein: CASSLAGGLSYNEQFF
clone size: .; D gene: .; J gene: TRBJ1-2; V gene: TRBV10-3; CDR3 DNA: TGTGCCATCAGCGAAGGCACGGGCGGTGGCTACACCTTC; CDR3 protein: CAISEGTGGGYTF
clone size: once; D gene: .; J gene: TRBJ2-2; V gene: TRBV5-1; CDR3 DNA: TGCGCCAGCAGCTTGGTCGGGGAAGGGGTTTCCGGGGAGCTGTTTTTT; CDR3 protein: CASSLVGEGVSGELFF
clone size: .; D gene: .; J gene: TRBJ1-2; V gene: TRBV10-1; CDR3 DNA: TGCGCCAGCACCCGTGGCTACACCTTC; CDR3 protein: CASTRGYTF
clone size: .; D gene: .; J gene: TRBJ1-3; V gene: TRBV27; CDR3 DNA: TGTGCCAGCAGCCCAGAGGTTCCCCGGACTGGAAACACCATATATTTT; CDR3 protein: CASSPEVPRTGNTIYF
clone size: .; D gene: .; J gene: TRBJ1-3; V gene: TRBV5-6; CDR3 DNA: TGTGCCAGCAGCTCAGCAGGGTCCAACTCTGGAAACACCATATATTTT; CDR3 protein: CASSSAGSNSGNTIYF
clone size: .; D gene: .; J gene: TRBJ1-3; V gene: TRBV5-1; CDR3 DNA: TGCGCCAGCAGCTTCGAGGGATCTGGAAACACCATATATTTT; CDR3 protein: CASSFEGSGNTIYF